The rows below give T cell receptor beta chains drawn from one sample of a study of yellow fever vaccine responses in identical twins. In TCRdb, the RT-PCR reads were re-called with MiXCR into one record per CDR3 protein. Of roughly 36,000 distinct CDR3 sequences listed, 45% to 65% are singletons. The input for sequencing was T cells from blood (PBMCs), unsorted or a sorted subset (not recorded which), taken before or after yellow fever vaccination (not recorded which). These receptors all stem from a woman under 30 who received the yellow fever vaccine. CDR3s include the opening cysteine and the closing phenylalanine or tryptophan.

v_gene	CDR3aa
TRBV5-1	CASSAAYHSYEQYF
TRBV15	CATSRGGAGLLYEQYF
TRBV21-1	CASSKEGNYGYTF
TRBV11-1	CASSLGNVGNYGYTF
TRBV5-1	CASSETSNEQFF
TRBV28	CASKRDSTNSPLHF
TRBV29-1	CSVGQGTQPQHF
TRBV9	CASRGQGAPYNEQFF
TRBV3-1	CASSPGLANTEAFF
TRBV10-3	CAISDSGTGGSGELFF
TRBV6-5	CASSYRTGLRYEQYF
TRBV28	CASSSPGSTEAFF
TRBV29-1	CSVLSGRNYGYTF
TRBV18	CASSLQGSSYEQYF
TRBV18	CASSPYRTGNTDTQYF
TRBV18	CASSRTGNYEQYF
TRBV10-1	CASSRGPMRITEAFF
TRBV6-5	CASSYRVDEQFF
TRBV29-1	CSVAPEYTDTQYF
TRBV20-1	CSARLAGGKETQYF
TRBV20-1	CSASNLGHGSYNEQFF
TRBV29-1	CSVESPEETQYF
TRBV20-1	CSAKNSNAPNTEAFF
TRBV6-5	CASSRGQGLHQPQHF
TRBV9	CASGEEVGDTQYF
TRBV5-6	CASSAGPEQYF
TRBV29-1	CSVRPRTLSNQPQHF
TRBV24-1	CATSDPSTGIGELFF
TRBV12-3/TRBV12-4	CASSSVDTQYF
TRBV3-1	CASSQAGNYYEQYF
TRBV4-1	CASSPLADYNSPLHF
TRBV7-2	CASSEGPAREQFF
TRBV12-3/TRBV12-4	CASSLGRLAGLPAEGFTDTQYF
TRBV13	CASKDRWGQETQYF
TRBV6-2/TRBV6-3	CASSYDGGGAGYNEQFF
TRBV7-6	CASSSSGGYRDTQYF
TRBV20-1	CSASGGSETQYF
TRBV2	CASRDTGELFF
TRBV2	CASSVDSGGIEQFF
TRBV6-5	CASSWGYADTQYF
TRBV15	CATSNGLAGEVAYNEQFF
TRBV6-4	CASSDSASGGADEQFF
TRBV12-3/TRBV12-4	CASSLWSPTGDFNTEAFF
TRBV2	CASTRDSYNEQFF
TRBV18	CASSQPGAGSGDTEAFF
TRBV28	CASSLSVRGGYGYTF
TRBV28	CASSPLFGSEQFF
TRBV29-1	CSVTGPSTDTQYF
TRBV20-1	CSALDRLRTDTQYF
TRBV5-1	CASSLGTGAYEQYF
TRBV7-6	CASSTDPLANEKLFF
TRBV6-5	CASSYSGILMNTEAFF
TRBV29-1	CSVGLAGYYEQYF
TRBV9	CASSVTYGGPGDTQYF
TRBV29-1	CSLGLTWNQPQHF
TRBV2	CASSSPGTVNTEAFF
TRBV5-1	CASSLSGTNNEQFF
TRBV2	CASSAGSFYNEQFF
TRBV15	CATSTYRGDGTYEQYF